This is a list of T cell receptor beta chains from one sample in a study of blood T cell repertoires in COVID-19. The data were produced by immunoSEQ multiplex PCR, yet TCRdb's version contains in-frame clones alone and is incomplete. The sample holds approximately 30,000 clones; about 78% are singletons and the top ten take 6% to 8%. Sample: peripheral blood. These receptors were obtained from an older woman with acute or convalescent COVID-19. The CDR3 runs from the conserved cysteine through the conserved F or W. A D gene is named only where the DNA matches it firmly.

V gene: TRBV29-1
J gene: TRBJ2-7
D gene: .
CDR3 protein: CSVPGESSYEQYF
CDR3 DNA: TGCAGCGTCCCAGGGGAGAGCTCCTACGAGCAGTACTTC

V gene: TRBV19
J gene: TRBJ2-1
D gene: TRBD2
CDR3 protein: CASSPSSGGNEQFF
CDR3 DNA: TGTGCCAGTAGTCCGTCTAGCGGTGGGAATGAGCAGTTCTTC

V gene: TRBV19
J gene: TRBJ1-1
D gene: .
CDR3 protein: CASSRRTGTEAFF
CDR3 DNA: TGTGCCAGTAGCCGCCGCACGGGGACTGAAGCTTTCTTT

V gene: TRBV27
J gene: TRBJ1-3
D gene: .
CDR3 protein: CASSLTGTGNTIYF
CDR3 DNA: TGTGCCAGCAGTTTAACAGGGACGGGAAACACCATATATTTT

V gene: TRBV19
J gene: TRBJ1-1
D gene: .
CDR3 protein: CASSIWQNTEAFF
CDR3 DNA: TGTGCCAGTAGTATATGGCAGAACACTGAAGCTTTCTTT

V gene: TRBV5-6
J gene: TRBJ2-5
D gene: TRBD1
CDR3 protein: CASSLGWTGGGETQYF
CDR3 DNA: TGTGCCAGCAGCTTGGGGTGGACAGGGGGCGGGGAGACCCAGTACTTC

V gene: TRBV7-9
J gene: TRBJ1-1
D gene: TRBD1
CDR3 protein: CASSPGQGATNTEAFF
CDR3 DNA: TGTGCCAGCAGCCCCGGACAGGGGGCAACGAACACTGAAGCTTTCTTT

V gene: TRBV5-8
J gene: TRBJ1-2
D gene: TRBD1
CDR3 protein: CASSLAGTGGNYGYTF
CDR3 DNA: TGTGCCAGCAGCTTGGCTGGGACAGGGGGAAACTATGGCTACACCTTC

V gene: TRBV29-1
J gene: TRBJ1-4
D gene: .
CDR3 protein: CSVVVGRKLFF
CDR3 DNA: TGCAGCGTTGTTGTGGGGCGAAAACTGTTTTTT

V gene: TRBV6-5
J gene: TRBJ1-4
D gene: TRBD1
CDR3 protein: CASSYRLQGENEKLFF
CDR3 DNA: TGTGCCAGCAGTTACAGGTTACAGGGGGAAAATGAAAAACTGTTTTTT

V gene: TRBV14
J gene: TRBJ1-1
D gene: .
CDR3 protein: CASSRGQFEGTEAFF
CDR3 DNA: TGTGCCAGCAGCCGTGGACAGTTTGAAGGAACTGAAGCTTTCTTT

V gene: TRBV11-3
J gene: TRBJ2-2
D gene: TRBD1
CDR3 protein: CASSLTGPNTGELFF
CDR3 DNA: TGTGCCAGCAGCCTGACAGGGCCGAACACCGGGGAGCTGTTTTTT

V gene: TRBV10-3
J gene: TRBJ2-7
D gene: .
CDR3 protein: CAISEYESTYEQYF
CDR3 DNA: TGTGCCATCAGTGAGTACGAAAGCACCTACGAGCAGTACTTC

V gene: TRBV2
J gene: TRBJ2-5
D gene: TRBD2
CDR3 protein: CASRKTSGGGETQYF
CDR3 DNA: TGTGCCAGCAGGAAAACTAGCGGGGGGGGAGAGACCCAGTACTTC

V gene: TRBV9
J gene: TRBJ2-4
D gene: .
CDR3 protein: CASSVDGAAKNIQYF
CDR3 DNA: TGTGCCAGCAGCGTAGATGGGGCCGCCAAAAACATTCAGTACTTC

V gene: TRBV9
J gene: TRBJ2-3
D gene: .
CDR3 protein: CASSARDSPSTDTQYF
CDR3 DNA: TGTGCCAGCAGCGCCAGGGACTCACCTAGCACAGATACGCAGTATTTT

V gene: TRBV6-2/TRBV6-3
J gene: TRBJ2-5
D gene: TRBD1
CDR3 protein: CASSSHRGRPPYQETQYF
CDR3 DNA: TGTGCCAGCAGTTCCCACAGGGGGCGGCCCCCGTACCAAGAGACCCAGTACTTC

V gene: TRBV30
J gene: TRBJ1-5
D gene: TRBD1
CDR3 protein: CAWSAGTGSGQPQHF
CDR3 DNA: TGTGCCTGGAGCGCTGGGACAGGGAGTGGTCAGCCCCAGCATTTT

V gene: TRBV5-1
J gene: TRBJ2-3
D gene: TRBD2
CDR3 protein: CASSQGLAGYTISTDTQYF
CDR3 DNA: TGCGCCAGCAGCCAGGGACTAGCGGGGTATACTATTAGCACAGATACGCAGTATTTT